The T cell receptor beta chain described here comes from a study of T cells after yellow fever vaccination. Study overall: Each low-cell-number fraction was prepared by means of SMART-Seq v4 Ultra Low Input.

At least ten counts were recorded for this clonotype. Each CDR3 protein is one row after TCRdb ran MiXCR on the 5' RACE reads. There are 230,000 or so distinct CDR3 sequences in the sample; more than 3.5% occur only once, and about 20% lies in the top ten. CDR1 is MGHRA, CDR2 YSYEKL, per germline. The CDR3 has 13 residues. The V end lost 8 bases, the J end lost 3 bases, and 14 bases lay between the germline ends. Sequenced material: PBMCs, taken 15 days after the yellow fever booster vaccination. This chain joins TRBV4-1 and TRBJ2-7; a possible D gene is TRBD1 (6 bases). The sequence came from a man aged 18 to 29 who received the YFV17D yellow fever vaccine. The CDR3 spells CASSWTANYEQYF. The CDR3, as DNA: TGCGCCAGCTCCTGGACAGCAAACTACGAGCAGTACTTC.